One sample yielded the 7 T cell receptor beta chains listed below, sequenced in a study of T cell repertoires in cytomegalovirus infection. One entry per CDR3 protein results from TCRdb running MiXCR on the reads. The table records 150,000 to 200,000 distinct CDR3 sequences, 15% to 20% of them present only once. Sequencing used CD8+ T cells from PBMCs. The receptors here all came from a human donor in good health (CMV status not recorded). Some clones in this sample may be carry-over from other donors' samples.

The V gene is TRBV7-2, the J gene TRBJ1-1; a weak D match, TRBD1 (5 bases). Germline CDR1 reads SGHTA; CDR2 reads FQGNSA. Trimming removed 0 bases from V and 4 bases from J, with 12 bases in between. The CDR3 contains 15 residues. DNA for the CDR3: TGTGCCAGCAGCTTAGCGGGGCAGGGTGGCACTGAAGCTTTCTTT. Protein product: CASSLAGQGGTEAFF. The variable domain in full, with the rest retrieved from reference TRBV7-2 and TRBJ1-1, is GAGVSQSPSNKVTEKGKDVELRCDPISGHTALYWYRQSLGQGLEFLIYFQGNSAPDKSGLPSDRFSAERTGGSVSTLTIQRTQQEDSAVYLCASSLAGQGGTEAFFGQGTRLTVV.

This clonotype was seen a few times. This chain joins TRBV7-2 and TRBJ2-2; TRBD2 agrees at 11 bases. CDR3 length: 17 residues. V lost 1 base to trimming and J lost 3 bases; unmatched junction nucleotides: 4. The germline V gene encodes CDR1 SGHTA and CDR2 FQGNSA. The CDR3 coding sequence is TGTGCCAGCAGCTTAGTAGCGGGAGGGCCCGACACCGGGGAGCTGTTTTTT. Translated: CASSLVAGGPDTGELFF.

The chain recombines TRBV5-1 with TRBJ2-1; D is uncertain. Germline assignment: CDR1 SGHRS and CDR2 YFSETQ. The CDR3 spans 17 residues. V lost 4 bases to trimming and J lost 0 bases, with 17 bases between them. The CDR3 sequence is CASSPYGTASSYNEQFF. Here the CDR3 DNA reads TGCGCCAGCAGCCCTTATGGTACAGCGAGCTCCTACAATGAGCAGTTCTTC.

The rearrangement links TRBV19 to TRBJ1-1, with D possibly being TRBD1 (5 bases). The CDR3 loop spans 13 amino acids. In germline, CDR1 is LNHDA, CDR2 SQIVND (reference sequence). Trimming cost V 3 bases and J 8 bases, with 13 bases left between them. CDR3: CASSMFGGLEAFF. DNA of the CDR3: TGTGCCAGTAGTATGTTCGGGGGACTCGAAGCTTTCTTT.

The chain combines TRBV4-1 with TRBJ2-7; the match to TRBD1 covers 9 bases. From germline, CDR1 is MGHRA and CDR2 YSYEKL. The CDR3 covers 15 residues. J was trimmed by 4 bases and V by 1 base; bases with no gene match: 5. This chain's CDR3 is CASSQVTGGVYEQYF. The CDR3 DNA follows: TGCGCCAGCAGCCAAGTAACAGGGGGCGTGTACGAGCAGTACTTC.

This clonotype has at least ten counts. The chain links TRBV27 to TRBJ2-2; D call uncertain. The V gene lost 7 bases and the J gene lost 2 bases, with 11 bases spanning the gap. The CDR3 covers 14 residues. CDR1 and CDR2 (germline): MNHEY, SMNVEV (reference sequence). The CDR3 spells CASTDWRNTGELFF. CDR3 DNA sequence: TGTGCCAGCACCGATTGGCGTAACACCGGGGAGCTGTTTTTT.

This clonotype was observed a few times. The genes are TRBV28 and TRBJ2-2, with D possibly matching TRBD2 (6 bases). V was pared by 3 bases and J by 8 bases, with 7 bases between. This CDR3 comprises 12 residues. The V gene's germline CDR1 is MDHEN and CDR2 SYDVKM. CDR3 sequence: CASSFAGGELFF. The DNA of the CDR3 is TGTGCCAGCAGTTTTGCGGGAGGGGAGCTGTTTTTT. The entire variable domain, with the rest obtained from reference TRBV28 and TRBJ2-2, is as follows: DVKVTQSSRYLVKRTGEKVFLECVQDMDHENMFWYRQDPGLGLRLIYFSYDVKMKEKGDIPEGYSVSREKKERFSLILESASTNQTSMYLCASSFAGGELFFGEGSRLTVL.